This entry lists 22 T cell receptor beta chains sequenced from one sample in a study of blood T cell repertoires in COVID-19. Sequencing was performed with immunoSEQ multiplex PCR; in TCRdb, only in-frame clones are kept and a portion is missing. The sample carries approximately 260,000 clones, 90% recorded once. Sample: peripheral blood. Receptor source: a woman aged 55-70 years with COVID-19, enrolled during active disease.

The CDR3 reads CASSSGGMATEAFF. The CDR3 DNA reads as TGTGCCAGTAGTAGCGGGGGAATGGCCACTGAAGCTTTCTTT. This sequence joins TRBV19 and TRBJ1-1; maybe TRBD1 (5 bases). Trimming removed 4 bases from V and 4 bases from J, with 13 bases in between. The CDR3 loop spans 14 amino acids. CDR1 is LNHDA and CDR2 is SQIVND in the germline V gene (reference sequence).

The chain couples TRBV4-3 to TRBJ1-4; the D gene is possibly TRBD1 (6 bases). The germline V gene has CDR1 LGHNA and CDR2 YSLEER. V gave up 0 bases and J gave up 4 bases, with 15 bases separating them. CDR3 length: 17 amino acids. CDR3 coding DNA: TGCGCCAGCAGCCAAGATGGCGGGGGGCGGCGTAATGAAAAACTGTTTTTT. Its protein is CASSQDGGGRRNEKLFF.

The CDR3 region has the DNA TGTGCCAGTAATGATAGGACAGGGTACGGCTACACCTTC. Translated, it gives CASNDRTGYGYTF. The V gene is TRBV19, the J gene TRBJ1-2; 8 bases are a match to TRBD1. The CDR3 is made up of 13 amino acids. V shed 7 bases, J shed 8 bases, and the junction held 9 bases outside the gene matches. The germline gives CDR1 LNHDA, CDR2 SQIVND (reference sequence).

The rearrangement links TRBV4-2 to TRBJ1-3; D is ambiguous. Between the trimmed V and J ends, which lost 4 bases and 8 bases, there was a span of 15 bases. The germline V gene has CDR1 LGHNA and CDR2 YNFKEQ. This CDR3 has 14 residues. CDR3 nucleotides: TGTGCCAGCAGCCCAGCCTCCGGGTCGCACACCATATATTTT. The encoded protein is CASSPASGSHTIYF.

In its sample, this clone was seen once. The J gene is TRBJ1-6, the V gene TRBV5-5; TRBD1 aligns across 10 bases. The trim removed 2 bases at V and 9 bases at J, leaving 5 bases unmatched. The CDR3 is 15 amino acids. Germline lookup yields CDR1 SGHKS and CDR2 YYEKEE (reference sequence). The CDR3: CASSLGDRGSSPLHF. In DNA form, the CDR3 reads TGTGCCAGCAGCTTAGGGGACAGGGGTTCTTCACCCCTCCACTTT.

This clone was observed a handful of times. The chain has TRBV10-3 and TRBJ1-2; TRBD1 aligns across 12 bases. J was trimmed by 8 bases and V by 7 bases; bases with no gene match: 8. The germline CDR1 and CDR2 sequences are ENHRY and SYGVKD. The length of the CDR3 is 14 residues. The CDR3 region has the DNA TGTGCCATCAACCCGGGACAGGGGGCGTCCGGCTACACCTTC. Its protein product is CAINPGQGASGYTF.

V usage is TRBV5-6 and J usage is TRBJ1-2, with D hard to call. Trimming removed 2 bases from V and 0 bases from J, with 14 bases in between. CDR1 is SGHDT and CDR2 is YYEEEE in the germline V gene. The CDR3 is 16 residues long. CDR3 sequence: CASSFGVYSSNYGYTF. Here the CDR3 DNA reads TGTGCCAGCAGCTTCGGGGTGTACAGCTCTAACTATGGCTACACCTTC.

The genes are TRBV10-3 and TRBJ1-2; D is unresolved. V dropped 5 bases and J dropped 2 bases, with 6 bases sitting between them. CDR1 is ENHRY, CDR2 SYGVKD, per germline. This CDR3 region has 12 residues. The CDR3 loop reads CAISSGNYGYTF. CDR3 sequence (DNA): TGTGCCATCAGTTCAGGAAACTATGGCTACACCTTC.

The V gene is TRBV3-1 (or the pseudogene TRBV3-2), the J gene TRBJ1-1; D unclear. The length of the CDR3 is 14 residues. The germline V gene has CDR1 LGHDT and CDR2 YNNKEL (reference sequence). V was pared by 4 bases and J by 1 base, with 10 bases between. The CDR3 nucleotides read TGTGCCAGCAGCCGTACGGGGAGGAACACTGAAGCTTTCTTT. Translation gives CASSRTGRNTEAFF.

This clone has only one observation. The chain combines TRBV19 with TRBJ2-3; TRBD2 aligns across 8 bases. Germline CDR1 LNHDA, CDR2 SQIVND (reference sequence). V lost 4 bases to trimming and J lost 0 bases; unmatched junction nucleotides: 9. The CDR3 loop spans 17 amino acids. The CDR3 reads CASSTTKRGSSTDTQYF. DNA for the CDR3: TGTGCCAGTAGTACGACGAAGCGGGGGTCTAGCACAGATACGCAGTATTTT.

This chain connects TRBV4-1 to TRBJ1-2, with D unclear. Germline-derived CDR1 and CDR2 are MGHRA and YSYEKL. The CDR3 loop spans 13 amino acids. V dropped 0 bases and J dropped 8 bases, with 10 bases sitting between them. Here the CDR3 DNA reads TGCGCCAGCAGCCAAGATGAAGGGAGGGGCTACACCTTC. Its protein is CASSQDEGRGYTF.

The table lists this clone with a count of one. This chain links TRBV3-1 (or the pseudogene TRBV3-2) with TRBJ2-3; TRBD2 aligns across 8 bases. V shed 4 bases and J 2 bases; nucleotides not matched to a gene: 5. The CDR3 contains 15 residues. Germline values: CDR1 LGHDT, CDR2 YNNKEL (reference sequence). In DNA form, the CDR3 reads TGTGCCAGCAGCCTAGGACTAGCCGCCACAGATACGCAGTATTTT. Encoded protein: CASSLGLAATDTQYF.

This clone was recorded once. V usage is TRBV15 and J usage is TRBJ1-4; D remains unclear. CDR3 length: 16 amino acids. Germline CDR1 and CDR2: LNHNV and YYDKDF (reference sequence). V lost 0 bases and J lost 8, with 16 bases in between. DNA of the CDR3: TGTGCCACCAGCAGAGATCGGCGGGGTGGGTCGGAAAAACTGTTTTTT. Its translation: CATSRDRRGGSEKLFF.

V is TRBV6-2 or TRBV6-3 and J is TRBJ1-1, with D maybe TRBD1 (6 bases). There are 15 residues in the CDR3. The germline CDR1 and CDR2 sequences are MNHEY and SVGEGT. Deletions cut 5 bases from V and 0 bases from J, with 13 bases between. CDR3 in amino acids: CASSRARGLNTEAFF. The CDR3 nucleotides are TGTGCCAGCAGTCGGGCCAGGGGTCTGAACACTGAAGCTTTCTTT.

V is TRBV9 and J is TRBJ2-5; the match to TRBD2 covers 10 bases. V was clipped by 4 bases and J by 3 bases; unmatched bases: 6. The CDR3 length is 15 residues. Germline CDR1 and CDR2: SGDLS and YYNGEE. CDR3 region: CASSSAGTSEETQYF. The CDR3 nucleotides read TGTGCCAGCAGCTCAGCCGGGACTAGCGAAGAGACCCAGTACTTC.

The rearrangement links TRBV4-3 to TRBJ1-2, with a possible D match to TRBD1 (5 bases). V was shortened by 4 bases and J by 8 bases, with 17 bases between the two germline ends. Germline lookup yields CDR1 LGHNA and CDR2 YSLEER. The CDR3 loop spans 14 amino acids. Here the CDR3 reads CASSPVLGGRGYTF. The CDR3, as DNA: TGCGCCAGCAGCCCAGTCCTCGGGGGAAGGGGCTACACCTTC.

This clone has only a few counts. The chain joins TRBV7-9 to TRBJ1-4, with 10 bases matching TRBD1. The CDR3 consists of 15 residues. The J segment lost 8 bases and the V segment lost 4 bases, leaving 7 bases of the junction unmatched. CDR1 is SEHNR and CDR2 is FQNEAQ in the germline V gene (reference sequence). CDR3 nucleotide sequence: TGTGCCAGCAGCTCCACCGGGACAGGGGCCGAAAAACTGTTTTTT. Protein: CASSSTGTGAEKLFF. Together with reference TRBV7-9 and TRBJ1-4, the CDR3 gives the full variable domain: DTGVSQNPRHKITKRGQNVTFRCDPISEHNRLYWYRQTLGQGPEFLTYFQNEAQLEKSRLLSDRFSAERPKGSFSTLEIQRTEQGDSAMYLCASSSTGTGAEKLFFGSGTQLSVL.

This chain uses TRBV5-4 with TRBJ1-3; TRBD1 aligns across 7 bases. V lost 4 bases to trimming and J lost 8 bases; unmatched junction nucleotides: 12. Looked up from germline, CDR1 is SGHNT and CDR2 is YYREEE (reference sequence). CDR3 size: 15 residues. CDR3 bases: TGTGCCAGCAGCCGCTCTACGGGACAGTGGGACACCATATATTTT. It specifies CASSRSTGQWDTIYF.

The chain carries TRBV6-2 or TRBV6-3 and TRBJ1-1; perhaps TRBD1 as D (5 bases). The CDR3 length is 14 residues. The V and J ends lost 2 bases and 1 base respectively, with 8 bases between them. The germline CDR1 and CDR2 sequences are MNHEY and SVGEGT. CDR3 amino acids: CASSYNQGNTEAFF. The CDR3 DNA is TGTGCCAGCAGTTACAACCAGGGGAACACTGAAGCTTTCTTT.

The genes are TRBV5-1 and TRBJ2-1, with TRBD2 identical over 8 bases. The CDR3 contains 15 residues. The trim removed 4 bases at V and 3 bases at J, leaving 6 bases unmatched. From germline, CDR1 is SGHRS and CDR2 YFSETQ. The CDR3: CASSKVAGIYNEQFF. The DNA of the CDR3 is TGCGCCAGCAGCAAAGTAGCGGGAATCTACAATGAGCAGTTCTTC.

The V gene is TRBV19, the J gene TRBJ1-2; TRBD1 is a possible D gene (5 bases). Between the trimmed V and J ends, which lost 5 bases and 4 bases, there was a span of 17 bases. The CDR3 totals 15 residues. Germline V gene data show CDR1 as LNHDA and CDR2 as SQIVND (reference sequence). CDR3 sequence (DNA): TGTGCCAGTAGTGCGGGGCCTTCCTCCGCCTATGGCTACACCTTC. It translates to CASSAGPSSAYGYTF.

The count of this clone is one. CDR3 DNA sequence: TGTGCCAGCAGCGCATACAGGACAGGGGTATACACAGATACGCAGTATTTT. Translation: CASSAYRTGVYTDTQYF. The V call is TRBV7-3, the J call TRBJ2-3; 9 positions agree with TRBD1. J was trimmed by 2 bases and V by 5 bases; bases with no gene match: 11. The CDR3 loop spans 17 amino acids. CDR1 is SGHTA, CDR2 FQGTGA, per germline.